Shown below are 8 T cell receptor beta chains from a single sample sequenced in a study of blood T cell repertoires in COVID-19. Assay used: immunoSEQ multiplex PCR; TCRdb lists only in-frame clones, some missing. The table lists around 62,000 clones, over 75% of them singletons. Input material: peripheral blood. These receptors were obtained from an older woman with acute or convalescent COVID-19.

J is TRBJ1-1 and V is TRBV10-3; D gene uncertain. The CDR3 loop spans 16 amino acids. The germline V gene encodes CDR1 ENHRY and CDR2 SYGVKD. Between the trimmed V and J ends, which lost 0 bases and 1 base, there was a span of 12 bases. The CDR3 here is CAISESTGMGNTEAFF. Written as DNA, the CDR3 is TGTGCCATCAGTGAGTCGACGGGGATGGGGAACACTGAAGCTTTCTTT.

The chain couples TRBV2 to TRBJ2-4, with a possible D match to TRBD1 (7 bases). Germline values: CDR1 SNHLY, CDR2 FYNNEI. The length of the CDR3 is 15 residues. Trimming removed 5 bases from V and 5 bases from J, with 16 bases in between. The CDR3 sequence: CASSRTTGTQNIQYF. CDR3 sequence (DNA): TGTGCCAGCAGTCGGACGACAGGGACTCAAAACATTCAGTACTTC.

This chain links TRBV7-2 with TRBJ2-5; unclear D gene. V lost 5 bases, J lost 2 bases, and 15 bases lay in between. CDR1 and CDR2 (germline): SGHTA, FQGNSA. This CDR3 comprises 15 residues. In DNA form, the CDR3 reads TGTGCCAGCAGCCCCGACGGGTCGCGACAAGAGACCCAGTACTTC. Amino acids: CASSPDGSRQETQYF.

The rearrangement joins TRBV3-1 (or the pseudogene TRBV3-2) to TRBJ2-3, with a tentative D call TRBD1 (6 bases). This CDR3 has 15 residues. V gave up 2 bases and J gave up 2 bases, with 11 bases separating them. Germline assignment: CDR1 LGHDT and CDR2 YNNKEL (reference sequence). In nucleotides, the CDR3 is TGTGCCAGCAGCCAATGGGACAAGGACACAGATACGCAGTATTTT. This sequence encodes CASSQWDKDTDTQYF.

This sequence joins TRBV7-9 and TRBJ2-3, with 11 nucleotides matching TRBD2. The ends lost 4 bases at V and 0 bases at J; junction bases unmatched: 3. Per the germline V gene, CDR1 is SEHNR and CDR2 is FQNEAQ (reference sequence). This CDR3 is built from 16 residues. CDR3 sequence: CASSSRTSGSTDTQYF. For the CDR3, the DNA is TGTGCCAGCAGCTCCCGGACTAGCGGGAGCACAGATACGCAGTATTTT.

This chain uses TRBV4-1 with TRBJ2-2, with D possibly matching TRBD2 (6 bases). The CDR3 loop spans 15 amino acids. Trimming pared 0 bases from V and 7 bases from J, leaving 12 bases between. CDR1 MGHRA and CDR2 YSYEKL come from the germline V gene. In nucleotides, the CDR3 is TGCGCCAGCAGCCAAGAAGTACTAGCTAGCGGGGAGCTGTTTTTT. The encoded protein is CASSQEVLASGELFF.

The chain couples TRBV4-1 to TRBJ2-5; 12 nucleotides line up with TRBD1. Per germline, CDR1 MGHRA and CDR2 YSYEKL. Unmatched junction bases numbered 5, after V lost 4 bases and J lost 5 bases. This CDR3 has 15 amino acids. The chain's CDR3 is CASSLGTGGLETQYF. CDR3 sequence (DNA): TGCGCCAGCAGCCTCGGGACAGGGGGCCTGGAGACCCAGTACTTC.

J is TRBJ2-2 and V is TRBV7-9; D remains unclear. The CDR3 consists of 14 residues. V gave up 5 bases and J gave up 4 bases, with 11 bases separating them. Germline V gene sequence: CDR1 SEHNR, CDR2 FQNEAQ (reference sequence). The CDR3 protein is CASSPGWFTGELFF. CDR3 nucleotide sequence: TGTGCCAGCAGCCCCGGGTGGTTCACCGGGGAGCTGTTTTTT.